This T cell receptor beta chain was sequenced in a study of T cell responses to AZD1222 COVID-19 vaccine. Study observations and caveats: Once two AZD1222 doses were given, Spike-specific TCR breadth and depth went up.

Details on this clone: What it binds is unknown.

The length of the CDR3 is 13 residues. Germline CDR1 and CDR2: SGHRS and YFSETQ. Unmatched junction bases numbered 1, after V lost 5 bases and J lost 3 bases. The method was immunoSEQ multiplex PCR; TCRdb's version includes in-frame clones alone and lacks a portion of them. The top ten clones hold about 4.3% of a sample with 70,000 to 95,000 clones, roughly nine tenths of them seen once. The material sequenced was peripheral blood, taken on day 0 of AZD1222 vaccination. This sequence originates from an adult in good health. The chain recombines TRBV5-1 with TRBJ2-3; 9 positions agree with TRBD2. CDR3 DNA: TGCGCCAGCAGTCTAGCGGGGACAGATACGCAGTATTTT. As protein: CASSLAGTDTQYF.